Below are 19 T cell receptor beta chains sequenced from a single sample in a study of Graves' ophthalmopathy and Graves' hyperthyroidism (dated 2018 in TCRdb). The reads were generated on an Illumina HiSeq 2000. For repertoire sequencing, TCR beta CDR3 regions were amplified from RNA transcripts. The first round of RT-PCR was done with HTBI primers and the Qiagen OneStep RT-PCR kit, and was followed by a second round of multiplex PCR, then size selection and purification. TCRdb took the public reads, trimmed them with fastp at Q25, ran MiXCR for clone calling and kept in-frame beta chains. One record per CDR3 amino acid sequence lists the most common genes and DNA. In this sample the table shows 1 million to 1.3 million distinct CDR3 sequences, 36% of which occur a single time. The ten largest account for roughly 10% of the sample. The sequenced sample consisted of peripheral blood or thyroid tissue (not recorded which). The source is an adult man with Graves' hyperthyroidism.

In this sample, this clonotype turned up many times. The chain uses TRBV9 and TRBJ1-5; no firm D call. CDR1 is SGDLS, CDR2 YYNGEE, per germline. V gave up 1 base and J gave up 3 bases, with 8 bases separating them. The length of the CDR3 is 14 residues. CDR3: CASSVCVVNQPQHF. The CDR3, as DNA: TGTGCCAGCAGCGTATGCGTCGTCAATCAGCCCCAGCATTTT.

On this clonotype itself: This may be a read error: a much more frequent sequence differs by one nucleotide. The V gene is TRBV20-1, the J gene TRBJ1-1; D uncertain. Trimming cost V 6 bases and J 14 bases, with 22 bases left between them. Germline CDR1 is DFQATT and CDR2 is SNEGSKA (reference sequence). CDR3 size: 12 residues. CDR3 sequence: CSAPRGFGIVFF. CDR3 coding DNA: TGCAGTGCCCCACGGGGATTCGGTATAGTATTCTTT.

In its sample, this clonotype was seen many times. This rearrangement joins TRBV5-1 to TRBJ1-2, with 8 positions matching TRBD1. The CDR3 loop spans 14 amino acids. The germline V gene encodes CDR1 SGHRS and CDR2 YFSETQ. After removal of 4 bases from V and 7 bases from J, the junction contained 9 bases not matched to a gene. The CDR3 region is CASSREGTGFGYTF. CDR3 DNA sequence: TGCGCCAGCAGCCGGGAAGGGACAGGTTTTGGCTACACCTTC.

This CDR3 reads CASSEDRVDDGYTF. DNA for the CDR3: TGTGCCAGCAGCGAGGACAGGGTGGACGATGGCTACACCTTC. The chain has TRBV2 and TRBJ1-2; 8 nucleotides line up with TRBD1. Germline assignment: CDR1 SNHLY and CDR2 FYNNEI. V dropped 6 bases and J dropped 6; count of bases not matched to a gene: 9. The CDR3 runs to 14 residues.

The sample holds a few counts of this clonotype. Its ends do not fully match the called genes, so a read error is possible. CDR3 in amino acids: CAGSYPTARGLHF. The CDR3 bases are TGTGCCGGCAGTTACCCTACCGCAAGGGGCCTCCACTTT. The chain links TRBV6-2 or TRBV6-3 to TRBJ1-6; D possibly corresponds to TRBD1 (5 bases). The CDR3 runs to 13 residues. Germline loops: CDR1 MNHEY, CDR2 SVGEGT.

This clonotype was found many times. This CDR3 reads CASSQGTPTNTGELFF. The CDR3 DNA follows: TGTGCCAGCAGCCAAGGGACACCTACGAACACCGGGGAGCTGTTTTTT. The rearrangement links TRBV14 to TRBJ2-2; possible D gene TRBD1, 5 bases. Per the germline V gene, CDR1 is SGHDN and CDR2 is FVKESK. This CDR3 spans 16 amino acids. V shed 1 base and J shed 0 bases, with 9 bases lying between them.

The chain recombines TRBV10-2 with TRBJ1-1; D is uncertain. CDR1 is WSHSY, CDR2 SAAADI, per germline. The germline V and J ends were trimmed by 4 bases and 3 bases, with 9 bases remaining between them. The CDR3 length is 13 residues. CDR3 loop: CASSGELDTEAFF. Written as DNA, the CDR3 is TGCGCCAGCAGTGGGGAATTGGACACTGAAGCTTTCTTT.

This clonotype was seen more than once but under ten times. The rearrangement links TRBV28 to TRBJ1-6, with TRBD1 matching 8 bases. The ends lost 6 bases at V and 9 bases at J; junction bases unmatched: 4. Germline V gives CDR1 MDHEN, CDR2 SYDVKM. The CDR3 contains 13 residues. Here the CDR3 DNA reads TGTGCCAGCAGAGGACAGGGTGGTTCACCCCTCCACTTT. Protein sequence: CASRGQGGSPLHF.

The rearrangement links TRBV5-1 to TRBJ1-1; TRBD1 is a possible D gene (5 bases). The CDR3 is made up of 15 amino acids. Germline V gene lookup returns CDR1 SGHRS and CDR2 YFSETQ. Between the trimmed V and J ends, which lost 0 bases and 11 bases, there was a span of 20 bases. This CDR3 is CASSLATDGAFRAFF. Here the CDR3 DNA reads TGCGCCAGCAGCTTGGCCACAGATGGGGCCTTTCGGGCTTTCTTT.

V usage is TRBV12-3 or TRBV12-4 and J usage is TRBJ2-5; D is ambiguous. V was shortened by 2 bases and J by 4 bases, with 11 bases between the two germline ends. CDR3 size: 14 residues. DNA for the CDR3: TGTGCCAGCAGTTTATCTAGGGCGAGAGAGACCCAGTACTTC. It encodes CASSLSRARETQYF.

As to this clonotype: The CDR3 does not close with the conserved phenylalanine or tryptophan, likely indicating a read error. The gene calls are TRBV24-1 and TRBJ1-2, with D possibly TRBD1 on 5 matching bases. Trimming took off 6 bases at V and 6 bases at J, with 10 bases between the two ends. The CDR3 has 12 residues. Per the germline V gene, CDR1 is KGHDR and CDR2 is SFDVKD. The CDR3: CATSRGANGYTL. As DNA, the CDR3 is TGTGCCACCAGTCGAGGGGCCAATGGCTACACCCTC.

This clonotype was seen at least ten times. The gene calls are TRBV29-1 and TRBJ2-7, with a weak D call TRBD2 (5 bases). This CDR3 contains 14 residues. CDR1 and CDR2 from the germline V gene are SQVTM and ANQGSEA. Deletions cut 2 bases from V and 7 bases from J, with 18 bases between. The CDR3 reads CSVELRTLRREQYF. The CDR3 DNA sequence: TGCAGCGTTGAACTCCGGACTTTGCGACGAGAGCAGTACTTC.

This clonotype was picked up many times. The CDR3 spells CASSLPTDYEQYF. In DNA form, the CDR3 reads TGTGCCAGCAGCCTACCGACAGACTACGAGCAGTACTTC. This chain links TRBV5-6 with TRBJ2-7, with D possibly TRBD1 on 5 matching bases. The CDR3 is 13 amino acids. Between the trimmed V and J ends, which lost 4 bases and 3 bases, there was a span of 11 bases. Germline V gives CDR1 SGHDT, CDR2 YYEEEE. The entire variable domain, with the rest obtained from reference TRBV5-6 and TRBJ2-7, is as follows: DAGVTQSPTHLIKTRGQQVTLRCSPKSGHDTVSWYQQALGQGPQFIFQYYEEEERQRGNFPDRFSGHQFPNYSSELNVNALLLGDSALYLCASSLPTDYEQYFGPGTRLTVT.

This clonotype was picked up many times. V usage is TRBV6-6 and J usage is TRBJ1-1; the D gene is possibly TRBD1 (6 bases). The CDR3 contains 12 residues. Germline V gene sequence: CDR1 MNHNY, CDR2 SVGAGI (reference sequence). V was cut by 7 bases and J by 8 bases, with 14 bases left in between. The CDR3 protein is CASTLGGGEAFF. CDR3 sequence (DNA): TGTGCCAGCACCCTCGGGGGCGGAGAAGCTTTCTTT.

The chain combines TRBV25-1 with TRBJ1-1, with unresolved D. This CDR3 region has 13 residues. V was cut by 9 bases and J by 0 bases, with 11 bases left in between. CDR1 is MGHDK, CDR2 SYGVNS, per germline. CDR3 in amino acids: CASKTEVNTEAFF. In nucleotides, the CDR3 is TGTGCCAGTAAAACAGAAGTGAACACTGAAGCTTTCTTT.

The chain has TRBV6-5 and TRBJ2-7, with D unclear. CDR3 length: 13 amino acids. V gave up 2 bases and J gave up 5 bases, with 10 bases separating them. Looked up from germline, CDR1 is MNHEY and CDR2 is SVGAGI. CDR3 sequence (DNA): TGTGCCAGCAGTTACAGGGTCTCGAACGAGCAGTACTTC. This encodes CASSYRVSNEQYF.

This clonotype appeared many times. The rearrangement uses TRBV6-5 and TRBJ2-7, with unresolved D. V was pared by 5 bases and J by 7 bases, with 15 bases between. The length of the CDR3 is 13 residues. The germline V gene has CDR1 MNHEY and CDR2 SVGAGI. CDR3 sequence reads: CASSPKAVGEQYF. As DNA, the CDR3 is TGTGCCAGCAGTCCTAAAGCAGTGGGGGAGCAGTACTTC.

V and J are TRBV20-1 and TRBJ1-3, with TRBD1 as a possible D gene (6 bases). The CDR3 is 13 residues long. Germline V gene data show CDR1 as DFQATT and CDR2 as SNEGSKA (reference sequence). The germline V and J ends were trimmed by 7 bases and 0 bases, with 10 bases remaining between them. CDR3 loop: CSGRGDSGNTIYF. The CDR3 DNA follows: TGCAGTGGCAGGGGCGACTCTGGAAACACCATATATTTT.

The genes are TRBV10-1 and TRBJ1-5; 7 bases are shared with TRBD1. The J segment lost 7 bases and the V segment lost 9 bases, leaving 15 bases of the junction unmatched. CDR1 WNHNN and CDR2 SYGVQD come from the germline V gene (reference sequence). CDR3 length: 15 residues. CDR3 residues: CARLGANRGNQPQHF. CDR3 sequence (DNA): TGCGCCAGACTAGGTGCCAACAGGGGTAACCAGCCCCAGCATTTT.